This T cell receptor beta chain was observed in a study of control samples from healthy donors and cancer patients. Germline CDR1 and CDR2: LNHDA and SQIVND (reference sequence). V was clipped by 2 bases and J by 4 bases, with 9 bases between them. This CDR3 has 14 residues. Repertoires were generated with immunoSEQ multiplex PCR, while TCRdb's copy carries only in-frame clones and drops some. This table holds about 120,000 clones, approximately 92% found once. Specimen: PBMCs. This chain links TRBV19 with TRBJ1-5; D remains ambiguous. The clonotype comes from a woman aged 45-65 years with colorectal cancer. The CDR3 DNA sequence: TGTGCCAGTAGTATAAGTACAGCTAATCAGCCCCAGCATTTT. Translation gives CASSISTANQPQHF.